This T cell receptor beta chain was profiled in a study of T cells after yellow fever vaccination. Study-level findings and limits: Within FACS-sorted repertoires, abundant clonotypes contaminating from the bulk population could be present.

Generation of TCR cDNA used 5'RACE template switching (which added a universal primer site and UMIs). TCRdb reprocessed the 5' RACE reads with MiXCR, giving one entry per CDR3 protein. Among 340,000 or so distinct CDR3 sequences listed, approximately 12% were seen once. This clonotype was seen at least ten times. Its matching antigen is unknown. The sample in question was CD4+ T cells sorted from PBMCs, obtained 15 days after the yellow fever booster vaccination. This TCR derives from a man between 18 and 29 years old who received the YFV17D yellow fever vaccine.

Here the CDR3 reads CSVDLWPQETQYF. CDR3 nucleotide sequence: TGCAGCGTTGATCTCTGGCCACAAGAGACCCAGTACTTC. The chain recombines TRBV29-1 with TRBJ2-5, with D unresolved. This CDR3 has 13 residues. Trimming removed 3 bases from V and 2 bases from J, with 10 bases in between. Germline values: CDR1 SQVTM, CDR2 ANQGSEA.